These 23 T cell receptor beta chains came from one sample sequenced in a study of blood T cell repertoires in COVID-19. The assay was immunoSEQ multiplex PCR, and TCRdb's table has in-frame clones only and misses some. The data hold about half a million clones, with approximately 85% observed a single time. Specimen: peripheral blood. These receptors were taken from a human donor in a cohort sampled during active COVID-19.

The V gene is TRBV7-9, the J gene TRBJ1-1, with D tentatively TRBD1 (5 bases). This CDR3 region has 16 residues. V was clipped by 5 bases and J by 3 bases, with 19 bases between them. CDR1 and CDR2 (germline): SEHNR, FQNEAQ (reference sequence). CDR3 sequence (DNA): TGTGCCAGCAGCCCACCCCTTAGGGGTATTTACACTGAAGCTTTCTTT. It encodes CASSPPLRGIYTEAFF.

The rearrangement uses TRBV24-1 and TRBJ2-3, with 10 bases fitting TRBD1. Germline CDR1 KGHDR, CDR2 SFDVKD. The CDR3 length is 16 residues. The junction had 4 bases not matched to a gene; V was cut back by 3 bases and J by 2 bases. CDR3 amino acids: CATSDAGQGHTDTQYF. DNA for the CDR3: TGTGCCACCAGTGATGCGGGACAGGGGCACACAGATACGCAGTATTTT.

This clone has only a few counts. The chain uses TRBV7-3 and TRBJ2-1; D might be TRBD2 (6 bases). The CDR3 is 13 amino acids. CDR1 and CDR2 from the germline V gene are SGHTA and FQGTGA. V was clipped by 3 bases and J by 6 bases, with 9 bases between them. Written as DNA, the CDR3 is TGTGCCAGCAGCTTCCTAGCGTCCAATGAGCAGTTCTTC. Translated: CASSFLASNEQFF.

V is TRBV5-1 and J is TRBJ2-5; 8 positions match TRBD2. From germline, CDR1 is SGHRS and CDR2 YFSETQ. Trimming at V came to 4 bases and at J to 2 bases, leaving 4 bases not matched to a gene. The CDR3 totals 14 residues. DNA of the CDR3: TGCGCCAGCAGCCACATAGCGGGGCAAGAGACCCAGTACTTC. Protein sequence: CASSHIAGQETQYF. Complete variable domain (other parts from reference TRBV5-1 and TRBJ2-5): KAGVTQTPRYLIKTRGQQVTLSCSPISGHRSVSWYQQTPGQGLQFLFEYFSETQRNKGNFPGRFSGRQFSNSRSEMNVSTLELGDSALYLCASSHIAGQETQYFGPGTRLLVL.

The genes are TRBV4-3 and TRBJ2-7, with TRBD2 identical over 9 bases. This CDR3 comprises 16 residues. V shed 0 bases, J shed 1 base, and the junction held 4 bases outside the gene matches. Per the germline V gene, CDR1 is LGHNA and CDR2 is YSLEER. CDR3 in DNA: TGCGCCAGCAGCCAAGATAGCGGGAGTAGGTCCTACGAGCAGTACTTC. Translated: CASSQDSGSRSYEQYF.

The chain combines TRBV7-2 with TRBJ2-7; TRBD2 matches 14 bases. Per the germline V gene, CDR1 is SGHTA and CDR2 is FQGNSA. Germline trimming cut 5 bases from V and 3 bases from J; bases unmatched to any gene: 15. This CDR3 has 19 residues. CDR3 nucleotide sequence: TGTGCCAGCAGCGTCCTGGGACTAGCGGGAGCCGAGGGAAACTACGAGCAGTACTTC. The encoded protein is CASSVLGLAGAEGNYEQYF.

The V and J genes are TRBV6-5 and TRBJ1-2; 7 nucleotides line up with TRBD1. Looked up from germline, CDR1 is MNHEY and CDR2 is SVGAGI. V dropped 4 bases and J dropped 5; count of bases not matched to a gene: 7. The CDR3 runs 14 residues. CDR3 sequence: CASSFGRGDYGYTF. CDR3 nucleotides: TGTGCCAGCAGTTTCGGCAGGGGGGATTATGGCTACACCTTC.

The chain combines TRBV19 with TRBJ2-4; 10 nucleotides match TRBD2. Germline CDR1 and CDR2: LNHDA and SQIVND (reference sequence). The V and J ends lost 3 bases and 8 bases, in that order; junction bases with no gene match: 7. The CDR3 runs 15 residues. The CDR3 spells CASSIGGTSAYIQYF. The CDR3 nucleotides are TGTGCCAGTAGTATTGGGGGGACTAGCGCCTACATTCAGTACTTC. The variable domain in full, with the rest retrieved from reference TRBV19 and TRBJ2-4, is DGGITQSPKYLFRKEGQNVTLSCEQNLNHDAMYWYRQDPGQGLRLIYYSQIVNDFQKGDIAEGYSVSREKKESFPLTVTSAQKNPTAFYLCASSIGGTSAYIQYFGAGTRLSVL.

On this clone itself: This sample includes further DNA sequences coding for the same CDR3. V is TRBV6-2 or TRBV6-3 and J is TRBJ2-2; 7 bases align to TRBD2. The V segment lost 2 bases and the J segment 4 bases; nucleotides outside the gene matches: 4. Germline CDR1 and CDR2: MNHEY and SVGEGT. CDR3 length: 15 amino acids. The CDR3 sequence: CASSYGGGGTGELFF. The CDR3 coding sequence is TGTGCCAGCAGTTACGGCGGGGGTGGCACCGGGGAGCTGTTTTTT.

The genes are TRBV19 and TRBJ1-2; 7 bases match TRBD1. This CDR3 contains 13 residues. Germline CDR1 reads LNHDA; CDR2 reads SQIVND (reference sequence). With 6 bases clipped from V and 3 bases from J, the junction kept 4 bases outside the gene matches. CDR3 bases: TGTGCCAGTAGAGTTGGGACAGACTATGGCTACACCTTC. Residues: CASRVGTDYGYTF. Together with reference TRBV19 and TRBJ1-2, the CDR3 gives the full variable domain: DGGITQSPKYLFRKEGQNVTLSCEQNLNHDAMYWYRQDPGQGLRLIYYSQIVNDFQKGDIAEGYSVSREKKESFPLTVTSAQKNPTAFYLCASRVGTDYGYTFGSGTRLTVV.

DNA for the CDR3: TGTGCCAGCAGTTTAGGCAGGGTGTCTGAAGCTTTCTTT. It codes for CASSLGRVSEAFF. This chain uses TRBV12-3 or TRBV12-4 with TRBJ1-1; a possible D gene is TRBD1 (5 bases). V was clipped by 1 base and J by 6 bases, with 9 bases between them. The CDR3 runs 13 residues.

A single count supports this clone. The J gene is TRBJ2-1, the V gene TRBV24-1; 14 nucleotides line up with TRBD2. From germline, CDR1 is KGHDR and CDR2 SFDVKD. The CDR3 spans 16 residues. Losses at the gene ends were 5 bases for V and 8 bases for J; bases not matched to a gene: 7. This chain's CDR3 is CATSAGTSGSKDEQFF. The CDR3 region has the DNA TGTGCCACCAGTGCCGGGACTAGCGGGAGTAAAGATGAGCAGTTCTTC.

The gene calls are TRBV12-3 or TRBV12-4 and TRBJ1-1; TRBD1 might be the D (6 bases). Between the trimmed V and J ends, which lost 7 bases and 9 bases, there was a span of 15 bases. The CDR3 is 12 amino acids. The CDR3 here is CASITLGGQAFF. In DNA form, the CDR3 reads TGTGCCAGCATCACCCTCGGGGGGCAAGCTTTCTTT.

J is TRBJ2-5 and V is TRBV2; 10 nucleotides line up with TRBD2. Germline loops: CDR1 SNHLY, CDR2 FYNNEI. This CDR3 is 13 amino acids long. V lost 8 bases to trimming and J lost 1 base; unmatched junction nucleotides: 1. In DNA, the CDR3 is TGTGCCAGCCGGACTAGCGGCCAAGAGACCCAGTACTTC. It specifies CASRTSGQETQYF.

The genes are TRBV15 and TRBJ1-2; D may be TRBD1 (6 bases). The CDR3 is 15 residues long. V was clipped by 1 base and J by 2 bases, with 11 bases between them. Germline V CDR1 and CDR2: LNHNV, YYDKDF (reference sequence). CDR3 sequence reads: CATSRATGANYGYTF. Here the CDR3 DNA reads TGTGCCACCAGCAGAGCGACAGGAGCCAACTATGGCTACACCTTC.

The CDR3 spells CASSYEGVTEAFF. CDR3 in DNA: TGTGCCAGCAGTTATGAGGGGGTGACTGAAGCTTTCTTT. This chain links TRBV6-2 or TRBV6-3 with TRBJ1-1, with a possible D match to TRBD1 (6 bases). Trimming removed 3 bases from V and 5 bases from J, with 10 bases in between. From germline, CDR1 is MNHEY and CDR2 SVGEGT. This CDR3 is 13 amino acids long.

The chain is built from TRBV9 and TRBJ1-5; TRBD1 might be the D (6 bases). Per the germline V gene, CDR1 is SGDLS and CDR2 is YYNGEE. Trimming cost V 4 bases and J 0 bases, with 11 bases left between them. CDR3 length: 15 residues. The CDR3, as DNA: TGTGCCAGCAGCATTCAGGGGAATAGCAATCAGCCCCAGCATTTT. Its translation is CASSIQGNSNQPQHF.

In DNA form, the CDR3 reads TGTGCCAGCAGTGAATTTCGTGCTACCGGGGAGACCCAGTACTTC. This sequence encodes CASSEFRATGETQYF. The V and J genes are TRBV25-1 and TRBJ2-5, with no clear D. This CDR3 is 15 amino acids long. The V end was cut by 1 base, the J end by 5 bases, with 14 bases between. Germline V CDR1 and CDR2: MGHDK, SYGVNS.

This clone was found once. This sequence joins TRBV6-4 and TRBJ1-1, with D perhaps matching TRBD1 (6 bases). This CDR3 contains 13 residues. Germline CDR1 MRHNA, CDR2 SNTAGT. V lost 5 bases to trimming and J lost 2 bases, with 9 bases between them. CDR3 nucleotide sequence: TGTGCCAGCAGTTGGACAGCTAACACTGAAGCTTTCTTT. Amino acids: CASSWTANTEAFF.

The V call is TRBV7-9, the J call TRBJ1-2, with 10 bases lining up with TRBD1. After removal of 3 bases from V and 7 bases from J, the junction contained 14 bases not matched to a gene. Germline V CDR1 and CDR2: SEHNR, FQNEAQ (reference sequence). There are 17 residues in the CDR3. The CDR3 bases are TGTGCCAGCAGCTTTAAGAGCGGGACAGGGGCGTCCGGTGGCTACACCTTC. Its translation: CASSFKSGTGASGGYTF.

The chain links TRBV9 to TRBJ2-7, with a weak D call TRBD1 (5 bases). Germline V CDR1 and CDR2: SGDLS, YYNGEE. V was clipped by 4 bases and J by 3 bases, with 17 bases between them. This CDR3 comprises 15 residues. This CDR3 is CASSLQGHSSYEQYF. CDR3 coding DNA: TGTGCCAGCAGCCTTCAGGGCCATTCAAGCTACGAGCAGTACTTC.

The chain links TRBV30 to TRBJ2-7; 9 nucleotides align to TRBD2. This CDR3 is built from 13 residues. Germline CDR1 is GTSNPN and CDR2 is SVGIG (reference sequence). J was trimmed by 2 bases and V by 4 bases; bases with no gene match: 3. CDR3 region: CAWNRLAAYEQYF. CDR3 bases: TGTGCCTGGAACAGACTAGCGGCCTACGAGCAGTACTTC.

The J gene is TRBJ1-6, the V gene TRBV7-2, with 7 bases that match TRBD1. The CDR3 spans 15 residues. With 1 base clipped from V and 7 bases from J, the junction kept 4 bases outside the gene matches. Germline V gene lookup returns CDR1 SGHTA and CDR2 FQGNSA. The CDR3 DNA follows: TGTGCCAGCAGCTTAGAGAGGGGACAGAATTCACCCCTCCACTTT. As protein: CASSLERGQNSPLHF.